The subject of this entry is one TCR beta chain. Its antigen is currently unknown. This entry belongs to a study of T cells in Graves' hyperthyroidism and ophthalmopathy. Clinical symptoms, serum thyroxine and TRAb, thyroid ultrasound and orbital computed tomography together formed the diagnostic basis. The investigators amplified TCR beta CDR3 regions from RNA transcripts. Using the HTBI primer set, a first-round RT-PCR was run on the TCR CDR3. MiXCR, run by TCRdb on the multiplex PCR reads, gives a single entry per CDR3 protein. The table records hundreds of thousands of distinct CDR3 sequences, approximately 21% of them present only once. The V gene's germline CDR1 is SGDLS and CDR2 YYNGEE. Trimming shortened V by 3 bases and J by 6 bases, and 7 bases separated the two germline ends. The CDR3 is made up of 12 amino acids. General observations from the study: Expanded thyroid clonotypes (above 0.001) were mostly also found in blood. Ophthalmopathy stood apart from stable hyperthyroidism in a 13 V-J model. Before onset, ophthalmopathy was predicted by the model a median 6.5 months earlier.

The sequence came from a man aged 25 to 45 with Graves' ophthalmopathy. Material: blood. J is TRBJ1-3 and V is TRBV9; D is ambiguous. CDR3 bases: TGTGCCAGCAGCGGTGGGCTAAACACCATATATTTT. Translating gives CASSGGLNTIYF. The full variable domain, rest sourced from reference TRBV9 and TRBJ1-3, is DSGVTQTPKHLITATGQRVTLRCSPRSGDLSVYWYQQSLDQGLQFLIQYYNGEERAKGNILERFSAQQFPDLHSELNLSSLELGDSALYFCASSGGLNTIYFGEGSWLTVV.